Below, 25 T cell receptor beta chains from the same sample are listed, as sequenced in a study of blood T cell repertoires in COVID-19. Data came from immunoSEQ multiplex PCR; TCRdb stores just in-frame clones and leaves some out. The data contain roughly 120,000 clones, approximately 80% of them singletons. The sequenced sample consisted of peripheral blood. The receptors originated from a man between 65 and 85 years old with acute or convalescent COVID-19.

The J gene is TRBJ1-2, the V gene TRBV6-5; 8 nucleotides align to TRBD1. V gave up 2 bases and J gave up 7 bases; unmatched junction bases: 6. In germline, CDR1 is MNHEY, CDR2 SVGAGI. CDR3 length equals 14 residues. The DNA of the CDR3 is TGTGCCAGCAGTTACGGTGGACAGGGCCTTGGCTACACCTTC. Translating it yields CASSYGGQGLGYTF.

The chain carries TRBV19 and TRBJ2-3; TRBD2 matches at 7 bases. With 4 bases clipped from V and 0 bases from J, the junction kept 4 bases outside the gene matches. This CDR3 contains 15 residues. CDR1 is LNHDA, CDR2 SQIVND, per germline (reference sequence). CDR3 nucleotide sequence: TGTGCCAGTAGTACAGGTAGCGGGAGCACAGATACGCAGTATTTT. This codes for CASSTGSGSTDTQYF.

This clone was picked up one time. The chain uses TRBV3-1 (or the pseudogene TRBV3-2) and TRBJ2-3, with 11 bases that match TRBD2. Unmatched junction bases numbered 6, after V lost 4 bases and J lost 0 bases. The CDR3 runs 17 residues. CDR1 and CDR2 from the germline V gene are LGHDT and YNNKEL (reference sequence). The chain's CDR3 is CASSRRLAGRSTDTQYF. The CDR3 nucleotides read TGTGCCAGCAGCCGTCGACTAGCGGGGCGAAGCACAGATACGCAGTATTTT.

V gene TRBV27 combines with J gene TRBJ2-7; TRBD2 is a possible D gene (5 bases). Deletions cut 3 bases from V and 2 bases from J, with 8 bases between. The CDR3 has 13 amino acids. Germline CDR1 MNHEY, CDR2 SMNVEV (reference sequence). This chain's CDR3 is CASSFDGAYEQYF. CDR3 nucleotide sequence: TGTGCCAGCAGTTTCGACGGGGCCTACGAGCAGTACTTC.

V and J are TRBV19 and TRBJ1-2, with 7 bases aligning to TRBD1. Germline CDR1 reads LNHDA; CDR2 reads SQIVND (reference sequence). V lost 5 bases, J lost 4 bases, and 4 bases stayed unmatched. CDR3 size: 13 residues. The CDR3 region has the DNA TGTGCCAGTAGTCCTGGACAGGTCTATGGCTACACCTTC. Its translation is CASSPGQVYGYTF.

Notes on this clone: The sample carries other DNA sequences with the same CDR3. The V gene is TRBV7-2, the J gene TRBJ1-2, with D maybe TRBD1 (6 bases). This CDR3 comprises 12 residues. CDR1 is SGHTA, CDR2 FQGNSA, per germline. V dropped 5 bases and J dropped 5 bases, with 9 bases sitting between them. The CDR3 region is CASSIQGYGYTF. The CDR3 nucleotides read TGTGCCAGCAGCATACAGGGTTATGGCTACACCTTC.

The V and J genes are TRBV7-9 and TRBJ2-7, with 8 nucleotides matching TRBD2. With V trimmed by 7 bases and J by 4 bases, 6 bases remained unmatched. This CDR3 region has 13 residues. Germline CDR1 SEHNR, CDR2 FQNEAQ (reference sequence). CDR3 DNA sequence: TGTGCCAGCACTAGCGGGTATCTTTACGAGCAGTACTTC. It specifies CASTSGYLYEQYF.

This clone was detected a few times. The J gene is TRBJ1-4, the V gene TRBV2; D call uncertain. Trimming cost V 4 bases and J 5 bases, with 8 bases left between them. Germline assignment: CDR1 SNHLY and CDR2 FYNNEI. The CDR3 covers 13 residues. Written as DNA, the CDR3 is TGTGCCAGCAGTGCCGACAACAATGAAAAACTGTTTTTT. It codes for CASSADNNEKLFF.

V gene TRBV7-2 combines with J gene TRBJ2-7; D not certain. The V gene's germline CDR1 is SGHTA and CDR2 FQGNSA. This CDR3 comprises 12 residues. With 5 bases removed from V and 13 bases from J, the gap between germline ends came to 18 bases. The CDR3 sequence: CASSSNLQSTYF. The CDR3 nucleotides read TGTGCCAGCAGCAGCAACCTACAGAGCACATACTTC.

This clone occurred a few times. The chain joins TRBV19 to TRBJ2-7; 7 bases line up with TRBD1. Looked up from germline, CDR1 is LNHDA and CDR2 is SQIVND (reference sequence). This CDR3 is built from 13 residues. After removal of 2 bases from V and 3 bases from J, the junction contained 1 base not matched to a gene. The CDR3 loop is CASSIRTGYEQYF. CDR3 bases: TGTGCCAGTAGTATAAGGACAGGCTACGAGCAGTACTTC.

The J gene is TRBJ2-5, the V gene TRBV7-7; 9 bases line up with TRBD2. Trimming removed 6 bases from V and 5 bases from J; junction bases left unmatched: 4. The CDR3 totals 13 residues. Germline loops: CDR1 SSHAT, CDR2 FNYEAQ (reference sequence). The CDR3 nucleotides are TGTGCCAGCAGTCCAGGACTAGCGGAGACCCAGTACTTC. It is translated as CASSPGLAETQYF. Full variable domain (missing parts from reference TRBV7-7 and TRBJ2-5): GAGVSQSPRYKVTKRGQDVTLRCDPISSHATLYWYQQALGQGPEFLTYFNYEAQPDKSGLPSDRFSAERPEGSISTLTIQRTEQRDSAMYRCASSPGLAETQYFGPGTRLLVL.

The rearrangement uses TRBV5-1 and TRBJ2-3; TRBD2 agrees at 13 bases. This CDR3 contains 16 residues. The junction had 3 bases not matched to a gene; V was cut back by 3 bases and J by 2 bases. Germline-derived CDR1 and CDR2 are SGHRS and YFSETQ. CDR3 bases: TGCGCCAGCAGCTCAGGACTAGCGGGAGCCACAGATACGCAGTATTTT. Translated: CASSSGLAGATDTQYF.

This clone appeared a few times. The rearrangement joins TRBV11-2 to TRBJ1-1; unclear D gene. The germline gives CDR1 SGHAT, CDR2 FQNNGV. The length of the CDR3 is 12 residues. Trimming took 5 bases from V and 6 from J, leaving 10 bases between them. CDR3 sequence reads: CASSPLAPEAFF. CDR3 nucleotide sequence: TGTGCCAGCAGCCCTCTGGCCCCTGAAGCTTTCTTT. The full variable domain, with the rest looked up from reference TRBV11-2 and TRBJ1-1, is EAGVAQSPRYKIIEKRQSVAFWCNPISGHATLYWYQQILGQGPKLLIQFQNNGVVDDSQLPKDRFSAERLKGVDSTLKIQPAKLEDSAVYLCASSPLAPEAFFGQGTRLTVV.

The chain has TRBV5-4 and TRBJ1-1, with a weak D call TRBD1 (6 bases). Germline CDR1 SGHNT, CDR2 YYREEE (reference sequence). The CDR3 is 15 residues long. V lost 5 bases, J lost 1 base, and 15 bases lay in between. The CDR3 sequence is CASSREGVGNTEAFF. In DNA form, the CDR3 reads TGTGCCAGCAGTCGAGAGGGGGTAGGGAACACTGAAGCTTTCTTT.

The chain uses TRBV5-1 and TRBJ2-1; D is possibly TRBD2 (6 bases). Trimming took off 4 bases at V and 5 bases at J, with 16 bases between the two ends. The CDR3 has 15 residues. Germline CDR1 and CDR2: SGHRS and YFSETQ. CDR3 residues: CASSGGAAGHNEQFF. The CDR3 DNA is TGCGCCAGCAGCGGGGGTGCCGCGGGACACAATGAGCAGTTCTTC. Complete variable domain (other parts from reference TRBV5-1 and TRBJ2-1): KAGVTQTPRYLIKTRGQQVTLSCSPISGHRSVSWYQQTPGQGLQFLFEYFSETQRNKGNFPGRFSGRQFSNSRSEMNVSTLELGDSALYLCASSGGAAGHNEQFFGPGTRLTVL.

The chain is built from TRBV29-1 and TRBJ2-7, with 7 bases lining up with TRBD1. Germline values: CDR1 SQVTM, CDR2 ANQGSEA. This CDR3 is built from 13 residues. Trimming at V came to 5 bases and at J to 3 bases, leaving 7 bases not matched to a gene. The chain's CDR3 is CSVRTGVSYEQYF. Written as DNA, the CDR3 is TGCAGCGTTAGAACAGGGGTCAGCTACGAGCAGTACTTC.

This rearrangement joins TRBV30 to TRBJ2-5; TRBD1 aligns across 7 bases. The CDR3 extends over 13 amino acids. The V and J ends lost 5 bases and 5 bases, in that order; junction bases with no gene match: 8. Germline V lookup: CDR1 GTSNPN, CDR2 SVGIG (reference sequence). The CDR3 bases are TGTGCCTGGGAGAGGGGGCGCAGGGAGACCCAGTACTTC. It codes for CAWERGRRETQYF.

This clone has a handful of counts. The V and J genes are TRBV28 and TRBJ2-7; 7 bases agree with TRBD1. CDR1 MDHEN and CDR2 SYDVKM come from the germline V gene. There are 14 residues in the CDR3. V shed 4 bases and J 8 bases; nucleotides not matched to a gene: 11. DNA of the CDR3: TGTGCCAGCAGTTCATCTGACAGGGAATACCAGCAGTACTTC. This sequence encodes CASSSSDREYQQYF. The full variable domain, completed using reference TRBV28 and TRBJ2-7, is DVKVTQSSRYLVKRTGEKVFLECVQDMDHENMFWYRQDPGLGLRLIYFSYDVKMKEKGDIPEGYSVSREKKERFSLILESASTNQTSMYLCASSSSDREYQQYFGPGTRLTVT.

V and J are TRBV6-2 or TRBV6-3 and TRBJ1-2; D gene uncertain. Germline-derived CDR1 and CDR2 are MNHEY and SVGEGT. V lost 2 bases, J lost 5 bases, and 6 bases lay in between. The length of the CDR3 is 12 residues. Here the CDR3 reads CASSYAGYGYTF. As DNA, the CDR3 is TGTGCCAGCAGTTACGCCGGGTATGGCTACACCTTC.

The V gene is TRBV19, the J gene TRBJ2-3; 11 bases match TRBD2. Germline-derived CDR1 and CDR2 are LNHDA and SQIVND (reference sequence). The CDR3 runs to 15 residues. Trimming removed 6 bases from V and 3 bases from J; junction bases left unmatched: 5. In nucleotides, the CDR3 is TGTGCCAGTAGCCTACTAGCGGGAGATACAGATACGCAGTATTTT. This gives the protein CASSLLAGDTDTQYF.

This chain connects TRBV30 to TRBJ2-3; possible D gene TRBD1, 6 bases. This CDR3 has 13 amino acids. Trimming took off 4 bases at V and 10 bases at J, with 18 bases between the two ends. Germline V lookup: CDR1 GTSNPN, CDR2 SVGIG (reference sequence). The CDR3 sequence: CAWNGAAGGPQYF. The CDR3 region has the DNA TGTGCCTGGAACGGGGCGGCTGGGGGCCCGCAGTATTTT.

The chain is built from TRBV3-1 (or the pseudogene TRBV3-2) and TRBJ2-3, with a weak D call TRBD1 (6 bases). Germline assignment: CDR1 LGHDT and CDR2 YNNKEL (reference sequence). The V and J ends lost 5 bases and 10 bases respectively, with 16 bases between them. The CDR3 is 13 residues long. The CDR3 reads CASSYLDRLAQYF. In DNA, the CDR3 is TGTGCCAGCAGCTACCTAGACAGGTTGGCGCAGTATTTT.

The gene calls are TRBV5-1 and TRBJ2-5; possibly TRBD1 for D (7 bases). From germline, CDR1 is SGHRS and CDR2 YFSETQ. The CDR3 runs to 14 residues. V lost 8 bases and J 5 bases, leaving 19 bases between the germline ends. The CDR3, as DNA: TGCGCCAGTTCGGAGGGGGCAAGGGGGGAGACCCAGTACTTC. Encoded protein: CASSEGARGETQYF.

This chain connects TRBV28 to TRBJ2-1; TRBD1 matches at 9 bases. Unmatched junction bases numbered 8, after V lost 5 bases and J lost 6 bases. This CDR3 contains 15 residues. Germline values: CDR1 MDHEN, CDR2 SYDVKM. DNA of the CDR3: TGTGCCAGCAGTACCGGGACAGGGAATTTCAATGAGCAGTTCTTC. This translates into CASSTGTGNFNEQFF.

The table lists this clone with a count of one. The rearrangement joins TRBV29-1 to TRBJ2-1; 15 bases agree with TRBD2. From germline, CDR1 is SQVTM and CDR2 ANQGSEA. CDR3 size: 14 residues. With 6 bases clipped from V and 10 bases from J, the junction kept 7 bases outside the gene matches. This CDR3 is CSVGLAGGVGEQFF. In DNA form, the CDR3 reads TGCAGCGTAGGACTAGCGGGAGGGGTAGGCGAGCAGTTCTTC.